The following is a T cell receptor beta chain sequence with its context. The antigen is not known. The data were obtained in a study of OX40 agonist ivuxolimab in advanced cancers. About the research overall: Given to patients was ivuxolimab, an agonistic anti-OX40 (CD134) antibody. In this trial design, patients received ivuxolimab intravenously at 0.01 to 10 mg/kg every 2 weeks.

Study-wide results and caveats: More expanded clones were found, on average, in CD8+ than in CD4+ T cells.

Germline values: CDR1 MNHNS, CDR2 SASEGT. This CDR3 spans 14 amino acids. The germline V and J ends were trimmed by 6 bases and 0 bases, with 12 bases remaining between them. Method: immunoSEQ multiplex PCR; TCRdb's copy keeps in-frame clones and lacks some. Here the sample spans 80,000 to 85,000 clones, around 84% being singletons. This chain links TRBV6-1 with TRBJ2-7; TRBD2 is a possible D gene (5 bases). This sample comprised CD4+ or CD8+ T cells sorted from blood, obtained in a trial of the OX40 agonist ivuxolimab. The sequence was collected from an adult with an advanced solid tumor such as melanoma, head and neck, liver or kidney cancer. DNA for the CDR3: TGTGCCAGCAGACCCTCGGGGAGCTCCTACGAGCAGTACGTC. Protein: CASRPSGSSYEQYV.